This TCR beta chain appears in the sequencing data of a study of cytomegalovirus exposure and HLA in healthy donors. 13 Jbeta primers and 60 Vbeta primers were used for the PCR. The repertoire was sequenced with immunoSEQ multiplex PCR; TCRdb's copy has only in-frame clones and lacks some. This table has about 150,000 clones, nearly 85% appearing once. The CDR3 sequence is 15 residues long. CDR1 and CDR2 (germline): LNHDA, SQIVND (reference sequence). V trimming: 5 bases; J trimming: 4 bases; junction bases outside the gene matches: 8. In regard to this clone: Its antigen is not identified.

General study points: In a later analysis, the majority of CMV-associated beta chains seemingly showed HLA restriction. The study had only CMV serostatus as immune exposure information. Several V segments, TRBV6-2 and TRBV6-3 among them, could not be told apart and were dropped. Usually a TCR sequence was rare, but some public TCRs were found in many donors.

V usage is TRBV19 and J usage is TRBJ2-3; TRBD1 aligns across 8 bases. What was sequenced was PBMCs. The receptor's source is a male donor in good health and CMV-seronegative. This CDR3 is CASSERTGTSDTQYF. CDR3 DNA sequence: TGTGCCAGTAGTGAACGGACAGGGACCTCAGATACGCAGTATTTT.